This record covers a single T cell receptor (beta chain). Its specific antigen is unknown. Base qualities are not recorded, but no much larger clone differs from it by a single base. V lost 0 bases and J lost 2 bases; the stretch between them is 3 bases long. The CDR3, from cysteine to phenylalanine, totals 13 residues. The retained sequence is limited to the CDR3, 39 bases, with the frame set at the first base. The germline V gene encodes CDR1 MNHEY and CDR2 SVGAGI. Peripheral blood CD8+ and CD4+ T cells from healthy donors, Susac syndrome patients and multiple sclerosis patients were profiled by high-throughput TCR beta sequencing. The healthy donors served as controls matched for age and sex. Bulk CD8+ and CD4+ T cells were purified by magnetic negative isolation, while CD8+ TEMRA cells were enriched using FACS. Blood was drawn into EDTA tubes, processed within 24 hours, and PBMCs were isolated by density gradient centrifugation. PBMCs intended for TCR sequencing were cryopreserved in liquid nitrogen and were subsequently thawed in a 37 degrees C water bath. The sorted or isolated CD4+, CD8+ and CD8+ TEMRA cells reached a purity of at least 90%.

The data stem from a study of CD8 T cells in Susac syndrome (dated by TCRdb to between 2018 and 2021). For the wider study: Whether CD8+ T cell activation and differentiation in Susac syndrome was antigen driven was tested using repertoire sequencing. CD8+ T cell repertoire clonality was compared between about a dozen healthy donors, roughly 14 Susac syndrome patients and approximately 16 multiple sclerosis patients. Beyond this particular receptor, the publication reports: The number of individuals in the TCR sequencing and HLA analysis was recognized as being relatively small.

RNA was extracted using the RNeasy kit, and roughly 0.5 to 1 ug of the RNA was reverse transcribed with random hexamers. The immunoSEQ multiplex PCR assay, covering 54 Vbeta and 13 Jbeta segments, was used to amplify TCR beta CDR3 regions. To correct PCR amplification bias, a synthetic template baseline was used for both primer optimization and computational correction. The authors processed their data as follows. Only productive sequences were kept, with reads annotated to V, D and J genes according to IMGT and analyzed in immunoSEQ Analyzer. To calculate clonality, Shannon entropy was normalized by log2 of the number of productive unique sequences and then subtracted from one. For each patient and control, public and private clones were evaluated among the 100 most prevalent clones. Susac-specific clones were defined as absent from healthy and MS cohorts, over a thousand published viral clones and other ImmuneACCESS disease sequences. TCRdb trimmed public reads at Q25 via fastp, called clones via MiXCR and kept in-frame beta chains. Every distinct CDR3 protein forms one entry, paired with its most common genes and DNA. The V and J calls and clone size come from TCRdb's table, not from the authors' own analysis. The sample data list roughly 140,000 distinct CDR3 sequences, and around 94% of these were observed just once. Of the sample, roughly 0.27% falls within the top ten clones.

The sequence derives from a human donor in good health. Specimen: CD8+ T cells from PBMCs. This sequence uses TRBV6-5 and TRBJ2-3; the D gene cannot be resolved reliably. This receptor carries the CDR3 CASSYSYTDTQYF. The sequenced DNA is TGTGCCAGCAGTTACTCATACACAGATACGCAGTATTTT.